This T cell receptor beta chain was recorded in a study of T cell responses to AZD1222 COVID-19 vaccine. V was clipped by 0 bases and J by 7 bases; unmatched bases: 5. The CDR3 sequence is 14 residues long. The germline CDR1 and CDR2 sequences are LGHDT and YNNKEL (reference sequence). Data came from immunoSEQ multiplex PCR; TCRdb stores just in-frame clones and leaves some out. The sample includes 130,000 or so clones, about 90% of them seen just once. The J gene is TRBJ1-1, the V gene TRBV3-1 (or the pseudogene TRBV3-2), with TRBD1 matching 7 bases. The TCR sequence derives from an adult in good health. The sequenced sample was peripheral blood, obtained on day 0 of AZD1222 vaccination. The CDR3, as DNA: TGTGCCAGCAGCCAAGATTGGCAGGGGGTTGAAGCTTTCTTT. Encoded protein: CASSQDWQGVEAFF.